This T cell receptor beta chain is drawn from a study of blood T cell repertoires in COVID-19. For the study at large: Sites in the United States, Italy and Spain provided acute and convalescent COVID-19 samples. PBMCs, B-cell-depleted T cells, or T cells provided the cDNA or gDNA that made up the material.

In the original workflow: From reference gene primer amplification, estimates of nucleated cell counts were derived. Assay used: immunoSEQ multiplex PCR; TCRdb lists only in-frame clones, some missing. The V and J calls and clone size were taken over from that table, and D and trimming were inferred from the DNA. The table shows about 59,000 clones, with roughly 85% occurring only once. The CDR3 extends over 16 amino acids. The V segment lost 7 bases and the J segment 0 bases; nucleotides outside the gene matches: 12. CDR1 is SGHVS and CDR2 is FNYEAQ in the germline V gene. There are a few counts of this clone.

The V gene is TRBV7-6, the J gene TRBJ2-7, with 7 bases lining up with TRBD1. The clonotype originates from a man in his sixties with acute or convalescent COVID-19. Source material: peripheral blood. Written as DNA, the CDR3 is TGTGCCAGCACCCTTGGACCCGGGACAGACTCCTACGAGCAGTACTTC. Translating it yields CASTLGPGTDSYEQYF.